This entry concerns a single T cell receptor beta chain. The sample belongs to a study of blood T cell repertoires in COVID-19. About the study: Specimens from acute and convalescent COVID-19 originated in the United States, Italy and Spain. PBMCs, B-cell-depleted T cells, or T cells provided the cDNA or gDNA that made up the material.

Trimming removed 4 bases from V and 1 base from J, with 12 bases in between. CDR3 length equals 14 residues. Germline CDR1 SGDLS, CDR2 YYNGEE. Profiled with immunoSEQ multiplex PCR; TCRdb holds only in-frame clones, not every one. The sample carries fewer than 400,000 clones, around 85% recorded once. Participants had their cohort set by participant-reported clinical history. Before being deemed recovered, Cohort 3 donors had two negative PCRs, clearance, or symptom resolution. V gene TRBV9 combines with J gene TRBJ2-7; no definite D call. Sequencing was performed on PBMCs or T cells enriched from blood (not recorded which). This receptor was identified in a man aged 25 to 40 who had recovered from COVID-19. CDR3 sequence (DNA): TGTGCCAGCAGCAGGAGTTGGATATCCTACGAGCAGTACTTC. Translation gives CASSRSWISYEQYF.